The sequence of this TCR beta chain was determined in a study of T cell responses to AZD1222 COVID-19 vaccine. Study summary: Combined were second doses at about 4 or about 12 weeks.

Study conclusions and caveats: White British donors predominated, females outnumbered males, and clonal diversity was possibly underestimated. Unmutated regions of variants are reportedly targeted by nearly half of spike-specific TCRs. AZD1222 recipients seropositive at baseline numbered only six.

Sequencing used immunoSEQ multiplex PCR; TCRdb keeps in-frame clones, though not all of them. The sample shows around 110,000 clones, roughly 90% of them seen only once. With regard to this clone: Its antigen remains unidentified.

With V trimmed by 1 base and J by 4 bases, 2 bases remained unmatched. This CDR3 spans 14 amino acids. Germline CDR1 SGDLS, CDR2 YYNGEE. This sample comprised peripheral blood, obtained on day 0 of AZD1222 vaccination. The J gene is TRBJ2-1, the V gene TRBV9; 7 nucleotides match TRBD1. The clonotype was recovered from an adult in good health. Here the CDR3 reads CASSVSDRYNEQFF. The CDR3 DNA follows: TGTGCCAGCAGCGTATCGGACAGGTACAATGAGCAGTTCTTC.